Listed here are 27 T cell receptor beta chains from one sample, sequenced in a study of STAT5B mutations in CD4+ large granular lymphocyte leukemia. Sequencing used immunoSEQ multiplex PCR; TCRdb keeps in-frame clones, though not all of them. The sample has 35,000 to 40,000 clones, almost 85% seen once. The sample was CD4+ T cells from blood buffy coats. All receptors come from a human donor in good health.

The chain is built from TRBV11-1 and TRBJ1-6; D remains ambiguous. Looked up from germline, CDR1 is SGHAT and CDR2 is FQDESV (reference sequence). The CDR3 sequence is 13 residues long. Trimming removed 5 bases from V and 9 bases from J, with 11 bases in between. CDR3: CASSNYRGSPLHF. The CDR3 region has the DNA TGTGCCAGCAGCAACTATAGAGGTTCACCCCTCCACTTT. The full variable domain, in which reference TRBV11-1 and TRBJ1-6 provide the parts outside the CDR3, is EAEVAQSPRYKITEKSQAVAFWCDPISGHATLYWYRQILGQGPELLVQFQDESVVDDSQLPKDRFSAERLKGVDSTLKIQPAELGDSAMYLCASSNYRGSPLHFGNGTRLTVT.

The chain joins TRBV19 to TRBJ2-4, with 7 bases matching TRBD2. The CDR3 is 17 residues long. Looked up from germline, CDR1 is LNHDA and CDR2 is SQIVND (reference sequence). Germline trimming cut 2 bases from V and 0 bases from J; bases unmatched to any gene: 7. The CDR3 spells CASSIPASGLAKNIQYF. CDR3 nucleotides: TGTGCCAGTAGTATACCCGCTAGCGGATTAGCCAAAAACATTCAGTACTTC. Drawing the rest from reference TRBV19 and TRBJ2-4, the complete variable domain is DGGITQSPKYLFRKEGQNVTLSCEQNLNHDAMYWYRQDPGQGLRLIYYSQIVNDFQKGDIAEGYSVSREKKESFPLTVTSAQKNPTAFYLCASSIPASGLAKNIQYFGAGTRLSVL.

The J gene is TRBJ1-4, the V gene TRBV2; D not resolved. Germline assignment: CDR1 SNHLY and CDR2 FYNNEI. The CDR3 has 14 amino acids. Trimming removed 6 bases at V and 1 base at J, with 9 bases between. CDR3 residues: CASRYSETNEKLFF. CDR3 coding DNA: TGTGCCAGCAGGTACAGCGAAACTAATGAAAAACTGTTTTTT.

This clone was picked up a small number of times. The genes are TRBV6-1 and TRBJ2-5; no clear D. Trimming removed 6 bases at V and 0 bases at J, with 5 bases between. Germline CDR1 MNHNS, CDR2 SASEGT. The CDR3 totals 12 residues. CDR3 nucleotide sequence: TGTGCCAGCAGATTGTACCAAGAGACCCAGTACTTC. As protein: CASRLYQETQYF.

CDR3 bases: TGTGCCAGCAGCCCTCGCGGTCGGACTAGCCGGAACACCGGGGAGCTGTTTTTT. Translated: CASSPRGRTSRNTGELFF. V gene TRBV7-6 combines with J gene TRBJ2-2; 8 bases match TRBD2. CDR3 length: 18 amino acids. The germline CDR1 and CDR2 sequences are SGHVS and FNYEAQ. The V segment lost 5 bases and the J segment 1 base; nucleotides outside the gene matches: 12.

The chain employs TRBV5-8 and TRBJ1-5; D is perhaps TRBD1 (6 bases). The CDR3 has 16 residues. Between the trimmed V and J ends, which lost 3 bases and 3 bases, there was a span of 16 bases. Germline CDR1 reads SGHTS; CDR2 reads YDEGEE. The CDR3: CASSWGGAGYNQPQHF. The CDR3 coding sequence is TGTGCCAGCAGCTGGGGGGGGGCTGGCTACAATCAGCCCCAGCATTTT.

DNA of the CDR3: TGTGCCAGCAGCGCCTGGGGCAGCCAGGAAGAGACCCAGTACTTC. Translation: CASSAWGSQEETQYF. This chain joins TRBV9 and TRBJ2-5; maybe TRBD1 (5 bases). The germline CDR1 and CDR2 sequences are SGDLS and YYNGEE. The CDR3 covers 15 residues. V lost 3 bases and J lost 3, with 15 bases in between.

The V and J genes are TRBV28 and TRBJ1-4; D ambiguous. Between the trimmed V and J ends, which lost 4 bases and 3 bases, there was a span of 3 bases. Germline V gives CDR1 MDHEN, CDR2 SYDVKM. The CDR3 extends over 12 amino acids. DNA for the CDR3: TGTGCCAGCAGTTCGGCTAATGAAAAACTGTTTTTT. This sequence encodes CASSSANEKLFF.

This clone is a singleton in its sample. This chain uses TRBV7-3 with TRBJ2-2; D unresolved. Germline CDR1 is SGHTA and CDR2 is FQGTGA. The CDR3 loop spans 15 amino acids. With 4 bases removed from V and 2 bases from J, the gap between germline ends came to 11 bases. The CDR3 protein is CASSSGAINTGELFF. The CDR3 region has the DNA TGTGCCAGCAGCTCGGGTGCTATAAACACCGGGGAGCTGTTTTTT.

The CDR3 nucleotides are TGTGCCAGCAGTTCCTCAGTTGGCCCCTACGAGCAGTACTTC. Its translation: CASSSSVGPYEQYF. The chain carries TRBV27 and TRBJ2-7; D not resolved. Germline V gene sequence: CDR1 MNHEY, CDR2 SMNVEV (reference sequence). Trimming removed 4 bases at V and 2 bases at J, with 12 bases between. This CDR3 spans 14 amino acids.

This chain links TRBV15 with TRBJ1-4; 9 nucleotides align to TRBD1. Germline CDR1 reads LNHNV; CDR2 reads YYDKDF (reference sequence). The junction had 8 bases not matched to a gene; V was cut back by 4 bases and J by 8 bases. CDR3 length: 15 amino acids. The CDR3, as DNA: TGTGCCACCAGCACGGGGGGACAGGGTGAGGAAAAACTGTTTTTT. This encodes CATSTGGQGEEKLFF.

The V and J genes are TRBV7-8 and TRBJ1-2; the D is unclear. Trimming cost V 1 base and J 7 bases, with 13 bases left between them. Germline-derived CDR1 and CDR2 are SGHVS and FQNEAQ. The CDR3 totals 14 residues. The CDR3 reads CASSLDSRRGGYTF. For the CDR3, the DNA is TGTGCCAGCAGCTTAGATAGCAGGCGAGGTGGCTACACCTTC.

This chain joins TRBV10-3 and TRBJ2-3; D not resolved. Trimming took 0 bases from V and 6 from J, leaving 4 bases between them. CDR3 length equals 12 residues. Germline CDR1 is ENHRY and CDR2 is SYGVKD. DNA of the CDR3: TGTGCCATCAGTGAGTCTGGGGATACGCAGTATTTT. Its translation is CAISESGDTQYF.

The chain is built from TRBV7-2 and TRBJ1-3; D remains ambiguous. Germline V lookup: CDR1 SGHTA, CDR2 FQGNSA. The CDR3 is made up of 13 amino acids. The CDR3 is CATSPGTGNTIYF. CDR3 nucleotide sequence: TGTGCTACGTCCCCGGGAACTGGAAACACCATATATTTT.

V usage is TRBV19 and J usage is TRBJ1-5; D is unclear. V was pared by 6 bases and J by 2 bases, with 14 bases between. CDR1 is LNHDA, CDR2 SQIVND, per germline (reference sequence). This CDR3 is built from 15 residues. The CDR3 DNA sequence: TGTGCCAGTAGCCCCTTGCCAGGCCGCAATCAGCCCCAGCATTTT. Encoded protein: CASSPLPGRNQPQHF.

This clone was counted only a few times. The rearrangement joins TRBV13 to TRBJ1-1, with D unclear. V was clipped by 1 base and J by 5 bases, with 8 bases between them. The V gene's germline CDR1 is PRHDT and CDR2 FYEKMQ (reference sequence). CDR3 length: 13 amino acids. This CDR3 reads CASSLVGGTEAFF. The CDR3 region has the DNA TGTGCCAGCAGCTTAGTGGGAGGGACTGAAGCTTTCTTT.

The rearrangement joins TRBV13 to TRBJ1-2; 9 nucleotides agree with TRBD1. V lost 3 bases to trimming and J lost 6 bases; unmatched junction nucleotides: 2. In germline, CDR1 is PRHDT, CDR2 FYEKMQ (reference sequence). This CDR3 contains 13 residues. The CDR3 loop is CASSFGQGHGYTF. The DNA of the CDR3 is TGTGCCAGCAGCTTCGGACAGGGGCATGGCTACACCTTC.

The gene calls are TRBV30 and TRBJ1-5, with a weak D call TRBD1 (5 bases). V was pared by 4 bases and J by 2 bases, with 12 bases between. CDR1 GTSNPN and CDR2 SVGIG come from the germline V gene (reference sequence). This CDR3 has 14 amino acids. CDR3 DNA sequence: TGTGCCTGGAATCGGGACGGACGCAATCAGCCCCAGCATTTT. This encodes CAWNRDGRNQPQHF.

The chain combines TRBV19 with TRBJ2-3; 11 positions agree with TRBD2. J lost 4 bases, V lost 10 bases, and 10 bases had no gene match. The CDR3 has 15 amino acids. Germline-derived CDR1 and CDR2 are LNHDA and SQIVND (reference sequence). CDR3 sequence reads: CATQSGTSGSDTQYF. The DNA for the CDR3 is TGTGCCACCCAGTCCGGGACTAGCGGATCAGATACGCAGTATTTT.

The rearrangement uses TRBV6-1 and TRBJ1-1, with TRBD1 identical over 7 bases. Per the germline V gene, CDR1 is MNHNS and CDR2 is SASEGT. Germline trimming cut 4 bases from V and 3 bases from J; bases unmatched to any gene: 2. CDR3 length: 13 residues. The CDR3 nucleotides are TGTGCCAGCAGTGCCACAGGGGACACTGAAGCTTTCTTT. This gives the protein CASSATGDTEAFF.

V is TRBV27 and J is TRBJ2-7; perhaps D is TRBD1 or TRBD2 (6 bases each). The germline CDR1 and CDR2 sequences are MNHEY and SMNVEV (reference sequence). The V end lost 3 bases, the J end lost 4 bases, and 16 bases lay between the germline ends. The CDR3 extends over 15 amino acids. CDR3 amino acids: CASSFGSTGGYEQYF. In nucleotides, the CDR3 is TGTGCCAGCAGTTTTGGGTCGACAGGAGGGTACGAGCAGTACTTC.

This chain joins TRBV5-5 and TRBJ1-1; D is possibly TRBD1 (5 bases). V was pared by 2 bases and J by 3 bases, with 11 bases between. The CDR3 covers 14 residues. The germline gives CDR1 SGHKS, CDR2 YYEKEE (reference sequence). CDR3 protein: CASSLKGAYTEAFF. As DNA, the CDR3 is TGTGCCAGCAGCTTAAAAGGGGCGTACACTGAAGCTTTCTTT.

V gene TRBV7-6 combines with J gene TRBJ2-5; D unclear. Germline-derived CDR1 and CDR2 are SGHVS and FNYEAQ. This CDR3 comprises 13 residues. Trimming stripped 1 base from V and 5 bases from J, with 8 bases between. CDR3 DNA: TGTGCCAGCAGCTTAGGATGGACCGAGACCCAGTACTTC. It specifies CASSLGWTETQYF.

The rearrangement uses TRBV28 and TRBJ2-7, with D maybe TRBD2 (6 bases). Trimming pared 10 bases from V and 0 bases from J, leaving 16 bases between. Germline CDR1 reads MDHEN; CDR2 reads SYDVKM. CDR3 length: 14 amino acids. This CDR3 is CAIGESGRSYEQYV. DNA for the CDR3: TGTGCCATCGGGGAAAGCGGGCGCTCCTACGAGCAGTACGTC.

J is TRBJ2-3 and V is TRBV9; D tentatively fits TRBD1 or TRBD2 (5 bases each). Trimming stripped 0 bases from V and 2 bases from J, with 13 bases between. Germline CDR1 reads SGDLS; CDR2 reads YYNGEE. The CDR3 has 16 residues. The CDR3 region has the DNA TGTGCCAGCAGCGTAGTTTCTGGGGGTGTCACAGATACGCAGTATTTT. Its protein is CASSVVSGGVTDTQYF.

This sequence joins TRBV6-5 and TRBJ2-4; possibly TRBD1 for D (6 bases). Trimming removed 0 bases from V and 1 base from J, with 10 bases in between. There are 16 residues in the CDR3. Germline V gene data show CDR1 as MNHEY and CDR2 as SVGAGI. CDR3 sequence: CASSYSPGAAKNIQYF. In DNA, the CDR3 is TGTGCCAGCAGTTACTCGCCAGGGGCGGCCAAAAACATTCAGTACTTC.

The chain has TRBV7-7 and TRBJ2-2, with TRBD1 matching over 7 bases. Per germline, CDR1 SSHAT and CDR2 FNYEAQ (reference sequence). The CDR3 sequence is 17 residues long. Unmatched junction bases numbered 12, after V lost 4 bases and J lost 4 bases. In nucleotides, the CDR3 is TGTGCCAGCAGCTCATCACCCGGGACAGACTCCACCGGGGAGCTGTTTTTT. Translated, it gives CASSSSPGTDSTGELFF.